Below, one T cell receptor beta chain is given with its context. The target antigen is unknown. Germline CDR1 reads SGHRS; CDR2 reads YFSETQ. The trim removed 4 bases at V and 8 bases at J, leaving 10 bases unmatched. The CDR3 runs 14 residues. The sample originates from a study of cytomegalovirus exposure and HLA in healthy donors. Regarding the study as a whole: For TCR beta chains, V- and J-gene trimming was later linked to a missense DCLRE1C variant.

The PCR was carried out with 60 Vbeta primers and 13 Jbeta primers. Sequencing used immunoSEQ multiplex PCR; TCRdb keeps in-frame clones, though not all of them. The table includes about 130,000 clones, about two thirds detected once. Sequenced sample: PBMCs. V usage is TRBV5-1 and J usage is TRBJ1-2; 8 nucleotides line up with TRBD1. The TCR was taken from a man under 40 in good health and CMV-seronegative. CDR3 residues: CASSRPGQDRGYTF. For the CDR3, the DNA is TGCGCCAGCAGCCGTCCGGGACAGGACCGCGGCTACACCTTC. The complete variable domain, with remaining parts taken from reference TRBV5-1 and TRBJ1-2, reads KAGVTQTPRYLIKTRGQQVTLSCSPISGHRSVSWYQQTPGQGLQFLFEYFSETQRNKGNFPGRFSGRQFSNSRSEMNVSTLELGDSALYLCASSRPGQDRGYTFGSGTRLTVV.